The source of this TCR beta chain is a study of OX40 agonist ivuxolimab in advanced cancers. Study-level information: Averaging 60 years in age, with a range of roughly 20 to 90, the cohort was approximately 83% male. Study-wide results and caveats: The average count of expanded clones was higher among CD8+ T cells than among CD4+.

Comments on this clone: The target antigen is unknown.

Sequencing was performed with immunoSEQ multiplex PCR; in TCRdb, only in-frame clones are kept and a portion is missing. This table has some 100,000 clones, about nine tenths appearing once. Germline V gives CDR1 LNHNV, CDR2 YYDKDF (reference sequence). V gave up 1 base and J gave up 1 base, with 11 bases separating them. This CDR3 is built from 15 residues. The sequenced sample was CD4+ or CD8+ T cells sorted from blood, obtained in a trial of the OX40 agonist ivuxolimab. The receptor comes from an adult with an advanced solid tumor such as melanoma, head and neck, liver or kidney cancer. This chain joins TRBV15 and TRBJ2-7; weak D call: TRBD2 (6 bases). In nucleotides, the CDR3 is TGTGCCACCAGCAGAGGAGGGGAGGAATCCTACGAGCAGTACTTC. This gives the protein CATSRGGEESYEQYF.